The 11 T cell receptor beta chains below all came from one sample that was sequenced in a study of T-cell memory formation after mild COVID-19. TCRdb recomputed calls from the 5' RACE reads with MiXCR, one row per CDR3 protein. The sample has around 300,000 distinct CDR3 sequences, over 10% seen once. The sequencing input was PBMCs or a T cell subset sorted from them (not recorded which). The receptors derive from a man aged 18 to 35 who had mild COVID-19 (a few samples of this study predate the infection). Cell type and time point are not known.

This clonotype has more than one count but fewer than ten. In nucleotides, the CDR3 is TGCGCCAGCAGCTTAGGGGGGAGAGGTGGCGGCTACACCTTC. Amino acids: CASSLGGRGGGYTF. The V and J genes are TRBV5-1 and TRBJ1-2, with D possibly being TRBD1 (6 bases). The CDR3 runs to 14 residues. Trimming cost V 2 bases and J 8 bases, with 16 bases left between them. The germline V gene encodes CDR1 SGHRS and CDR2 YFSETQ.

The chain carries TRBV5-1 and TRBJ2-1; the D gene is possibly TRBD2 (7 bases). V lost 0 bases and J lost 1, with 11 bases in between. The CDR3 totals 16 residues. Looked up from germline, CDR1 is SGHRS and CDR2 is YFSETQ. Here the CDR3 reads CASSLAAGASYNEQFF. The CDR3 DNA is TGCGCCAGCAGCTTGGCGGCGGGGGCGTCCTACAATGAGCAGTTCTTC.

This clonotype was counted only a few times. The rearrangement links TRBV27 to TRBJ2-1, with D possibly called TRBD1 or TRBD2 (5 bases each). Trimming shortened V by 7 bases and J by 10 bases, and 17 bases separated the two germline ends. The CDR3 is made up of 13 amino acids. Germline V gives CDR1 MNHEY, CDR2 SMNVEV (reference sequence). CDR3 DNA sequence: TGTGCCAGCACCATAACCGGGGCCTCCGAGCAGTTCTTC. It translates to CASTITGASEQFF.

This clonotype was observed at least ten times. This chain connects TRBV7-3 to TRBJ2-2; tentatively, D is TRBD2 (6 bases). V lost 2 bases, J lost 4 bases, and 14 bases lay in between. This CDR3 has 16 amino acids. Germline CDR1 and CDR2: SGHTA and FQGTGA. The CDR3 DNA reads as TGTGCCAGCAGCTTATCAGCCGGGAGTGGCACCGGGGAGCTGTTTTTT. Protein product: CASSLSAGSGTGELFF.

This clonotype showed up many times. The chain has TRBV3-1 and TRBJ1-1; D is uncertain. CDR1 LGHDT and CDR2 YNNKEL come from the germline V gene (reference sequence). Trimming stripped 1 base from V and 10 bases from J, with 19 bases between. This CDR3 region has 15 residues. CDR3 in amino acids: CASSQGPPSQAGAFF. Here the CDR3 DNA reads TGTGCCAGCAGCCAAGGACCGCCGTCTCAGGCCGGAGCTTTCTTT.

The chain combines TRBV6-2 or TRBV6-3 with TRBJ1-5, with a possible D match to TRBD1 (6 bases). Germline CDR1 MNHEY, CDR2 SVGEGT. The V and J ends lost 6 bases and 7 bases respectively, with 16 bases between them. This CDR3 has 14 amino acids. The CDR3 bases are TGTGCCAGCAGGACAAGACAGGAGGAACAGCCCCAGCATTTT. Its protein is CASRTRQEEQPQHF.

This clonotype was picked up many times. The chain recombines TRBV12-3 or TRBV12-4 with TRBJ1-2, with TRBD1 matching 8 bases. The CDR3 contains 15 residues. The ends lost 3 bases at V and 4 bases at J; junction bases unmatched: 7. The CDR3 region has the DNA TGTGCCAGCAGTTTTTTGGACAGGGTCGTCTATGGCTACACCTTC. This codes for CASSFLDRVVYGYTF.

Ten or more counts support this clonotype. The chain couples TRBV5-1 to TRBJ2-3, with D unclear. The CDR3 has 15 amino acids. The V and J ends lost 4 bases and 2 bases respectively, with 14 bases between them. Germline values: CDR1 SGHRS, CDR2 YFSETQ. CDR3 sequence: CASSLPNGDTDTQYF. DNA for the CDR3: TGCGCCAGCAGCCTCCCGAATGGGGACACAGATACGCAGTATTTT.

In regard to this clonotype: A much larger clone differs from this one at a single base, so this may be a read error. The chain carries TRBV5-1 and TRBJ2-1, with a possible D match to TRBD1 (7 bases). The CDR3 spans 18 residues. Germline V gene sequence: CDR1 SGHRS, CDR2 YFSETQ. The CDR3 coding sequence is TGCGCCAGAAGCTGGGGTTGGGGCGGGACAGACTCCTACAATGAGCAGTTCTTC. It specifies CARSWGWGGTDSYNEQFF.

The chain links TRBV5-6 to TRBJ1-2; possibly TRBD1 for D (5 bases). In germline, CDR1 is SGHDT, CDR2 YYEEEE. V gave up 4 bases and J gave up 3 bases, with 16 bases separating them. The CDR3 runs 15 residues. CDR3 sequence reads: CASSRGAGLDYGYTF. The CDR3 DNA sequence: TGTGCCAGCAGCCGGGGCGCGGGTTTAGACTATGGCTACACCTTC. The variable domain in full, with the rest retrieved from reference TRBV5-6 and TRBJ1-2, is DAGVTQSPTHLIKTRGQQVTLRCSPKSGHDTVSWYQQALGQGPQFIFQYYEEEERQRGNFPDRFSGHQFPNYSSELNVNALLLGDSALYLCASSRGAGLDYGYTFGSGTRLTVV.

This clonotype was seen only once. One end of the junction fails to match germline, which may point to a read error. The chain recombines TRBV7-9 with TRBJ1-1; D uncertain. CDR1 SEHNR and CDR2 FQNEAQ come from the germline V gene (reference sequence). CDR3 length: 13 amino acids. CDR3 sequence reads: CASSFGGNIEAFF. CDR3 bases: TGTGCCAGCAGCTTTGGAGGGAACATTGAAGCTTTCTTT.